The clone carrying this T cell receptor beta chain was counted a single time. Its matching antigen is unknown. This record belongs to a study of blood T cells in healthy people across ages. Whole-study results and caveats: Unsorted PBMC material precluded a definitive naive versus antigen-experienced comparison.

Primed by a sample-barcoded 5' primer and a J-beta primer mix, a second PCR proceeded for 7 to 11 cycles. TCRdb called the 5' RACE reads again in MiXCR, with one record for every CDR3 protein. The sample lists some 930,000 distinct CDR3 sequences, approximately 32% occurring once. The CDR3 is 12 residues long. Trimming removed 8 bases from V and 5 bases from J, with 11 bases in between. Per the germline V gene, CDR1 is MDHEN and CDR2 is SYDVKM. This same sample was also taken into another study, of T cells of mothers and their children. As reported in that work: A few healthy Caucasian mothers gave samples, and so did their six children. Slightly higher but non-significant overlap marked related mother-child pairs versus unrelated pairs.

The TCR was taken from a middle-aged woman in good health. Sequencing input: blood. The chain recombines TRBV28 with TRBJ2-3; D perhaps matches TRBD1 (5 bases). CDR3 nucleotides: TGTGCCAGCGGCTCAGGGTTAGATACGCAGTATTTT. It codes for CASGSGLDTQYF.